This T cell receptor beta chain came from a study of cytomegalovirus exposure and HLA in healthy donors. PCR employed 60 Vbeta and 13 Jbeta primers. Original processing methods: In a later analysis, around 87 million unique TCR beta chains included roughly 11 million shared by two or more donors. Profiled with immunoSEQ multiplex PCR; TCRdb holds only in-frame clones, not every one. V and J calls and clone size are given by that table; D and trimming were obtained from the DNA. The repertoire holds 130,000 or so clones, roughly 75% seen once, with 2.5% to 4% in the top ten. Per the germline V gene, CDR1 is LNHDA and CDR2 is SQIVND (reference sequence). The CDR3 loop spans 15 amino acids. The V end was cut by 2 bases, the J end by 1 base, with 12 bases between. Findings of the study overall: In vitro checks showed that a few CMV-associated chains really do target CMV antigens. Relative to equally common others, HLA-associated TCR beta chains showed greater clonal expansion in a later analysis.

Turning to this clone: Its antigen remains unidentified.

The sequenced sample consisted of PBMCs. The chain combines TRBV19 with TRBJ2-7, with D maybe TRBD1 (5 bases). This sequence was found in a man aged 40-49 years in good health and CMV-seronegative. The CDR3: CASSISPRDSYEQYF. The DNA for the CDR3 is TGTGCCAGTAGTATATCACCCAGGGATTCCTACGAGCAGTACTTC.